This is a list of T cell receptor beta chains from one sample in a study of T-cell memory formation after mild COVID-19. From the 5' RACE reads, TCRdb called clonotypes with MiXCR, one entry per CDR3 protein. The profile shows some 440,000 distinct CDR3 sequences, around a quarter of them singletons. The sequenced sample was PBMCs or a T cell subset sorted from them (not recorded which). These TCRs come from an adult woman who had mild COVID-19 (a few samples of this study predate the infection). Cell type and time point are not known. The CDR3 runs from the conserved cysteine through the conserved F or W. Each record gives: CDR3 DNA, CDR3 protein, clone size, V gene, J gene, D gene. The D gene is left open where the match is weak. For some rows the clone size is stated as once, few or many, or as a class when expanded; others skip it.

DNA: TGTGCCATCAGTGAGCTAGGGGGGACAGATACGCAGTATTTT; CDR3: CAISELGGTDTQYF; size: -; V: TRBV10-3; J: TRBJ2-3; D: -
DNA: TGTGCCAGCACCCGGACTAGCGGGGTCTACGAGCAGTACTTC; CDR3: CASTRTSGVYEQYF; size: few; V: TRBV6-2/TRBV6-3; J: TRBJ2-7; D: TRBD2
DNA: TGTGCCACCGGAACAGAAGAGCAGTTCTTC; CDR3: CATGTEEQFF; size: few; V: TRBV24-1; J: TRBJ2-1; D: -
DNA: TGTGCCAGCAGTGAATCCCTATCGGGTCAGCCCCAGCATTTT; CDR3: CASSESLSGQPQHF; size: few; V: TRBV6-1; J: TRBJ1-5; D: -
DNA: TGTGCCAGCAGCCACGGGGTGGCCTCAGGGCAGTACTTC; CDR3: CASSHGVASGQYF; size: -; V: TRBV5-8; J: TRBJ2-4; D: -
DNA: TGCAGTGCTAGTGGCGGCAGGGTGAACACTGAAGCTTTCTTT; CDR3: CSASGGRVNTEAFF; size: -; V: TRBV20-1; J: TRBJ1-1; D: -
DNA: TGTGCCACCAGTGAGGCAGCAAGCAATCAGCCCCAGCATTTT; CDR3: CATSEAASNQPQHF; size: few; V: TRBV24-1; J: TRBJ1-5; D: -
DNA: TGCAGTGCAACAGCGGGAGACCCTATCTACAATGAGCAGTTCTTC; CDR3: CSATAGDPIYNEQFF; size: few; V: TRBV20-1; J: TRBJ2-1; D: TRBD2
DNA: TGTGCCAGCAGCTTGGCCAGGCAGGGGGGTTTAGAAGCTTTCTTT; CDR3: CASSLARQGGLEAFF; size: few; V: TRBV5-6; J: TRBJ1-1; D: TRBD1
DNA: TGTGCCAGCAGCTCCCCGACTAGCGGGAGTGCGAATGAGCAGTTCTTC; CDR3: CASSSPTSGSANEQFF; size: few; V: TRBV7-9; J: TRBJ2-1; D: TRBD2
DNA: TGTGCCAGCAGCCAAGGGACCCGGACGCTGCAGTACTTC; CDR3: CASSQGTRTLQYF; size: -; V: TRBV3-2; J: TRBJ2-7; D: -
DNA: TGCGCCAGCCGCGGGGCCCCGGGGGAAAAACTGTTTTTT; CDR3: CASRGAPGEKLFF; size: -; V: TRBV4-3; J: TRBJ1-4; D: -
DNA: TGTGCCAGCGGGTTACAGGGAGAGGCGTACTATGGCTACACCTTC; CDR3: CASGLQGEAYYGYTF; size: few; V: TRBV5-6; J: TRBJ1-2; D: -
DNA: TGTGCCAGCAGCCAAGGGACGTATGGGACCGGATTTTTGTTTTTT; CDR3: CASSQGTYGTGFLFF; size: -; V: TRBV3-1; J: TRBJ1-4; D: -
DNA: TGTGCCACCAGTGATTGGGAGACCCAGTACTTC; CDR3: CATSDWETQYF; size: -; V: TRBV24-1; J: TRBJ2-5; D: -
DNA: TGTGCCAGCAGCCTGGACACTGCTGGAAACACCATATATTTT; CDR3: CASSLDTAGNTIYF; size: -; V: TRBV5-5; J: TRBJ1-3; D: -
DNA: TGTGCCAGCAGCGTAACCGACCAGATGGAGAGCGGGGGGGCGGTGTACGAGCAGTACTTC; CDR3: CASSVTDQMESGGAVYEQYF; size: few; V: TRBV9; J: TRBJ2-7; D: TRBD2
DNA: TGTGCCTGGATTCCGAGGAGGATCTCCGTGGGCACTGAAGCTTTCTTT; CDR3: CAWIPRRISVGTEAFF; size: -; V: TRBV30; J: TRBJ1-1; D: -
DNA: TGTGCCAGCAGCCGCCGGGACAGGGTAGATACGCAGTATTTT; CDR3: CASSRRDRVDTQYF; size: -; V: TRBV14; J: TRBJ2-3; D: TRBD1
DNA: TGTGCCAGCAGCGGGACAGGGGGCCTTCAAGAGACCCAGTACTTC; CDR3: CASSGTGGLQETQYF; size: few; V: TRBV7-9; J: TRBJ2-5; D: TRBD1
DNA: TGTGCCCTATCCACGGACAGGGGGCTGTACGAGCAGTACTTC; CDR3: CALSTDRGLYEQYF; size: few; V: TRBV30; J: TRBJ2-7; D: TRBD1
DNA: TGTGCCACTTCTAGCGGCTACGAGCAGTACTTC; CDR3: CATSSGYEQYF; size: -; V: TRBV24-1; J: TRBJ2-7; D: TRBD2
DNA: TGTGCCACCAGCAGAGATAATCCAGGGCCTAATGAAAAACTGTTTTTT; CDR3: CATSRDNPGPNEKLFF; size: -; V: TRBV15; J: TRBJ1-4; D: -
DNA: TGCGCCAGCAGCCCCTACCTAGCGGGGGGCAACGAGCAGTACTTC; CDR3: CASSPYLAGGNEQYF; size: -; V: TRBV5-1; J: TRBJ2-7; D: TRBD2
DNA: TGCGCCAGCAGCCCAAGGGGAGTCTACGAGCAGTACTTC; CDR3: CASSPRGVYEQYF; size: few; V: TRBV5-1; J: TRBJ2-7; D: -
DNA: TGCAGTGCTAGTGACGGAGCCTACTACGAGCAGTACTTC; CDR3: CSASDGAYYEQYF; size: -; V: TRBV20-1; J: TRBJ2-7; D: -
DNA: TGTGCCAGCAGTTGGAGGGGACTTCTCTACGAGCAGTACTTC; CDR3: CASSWRGLLYEQYF; size: few; V: TRBV12-3/TRBV12-4; J: TRBJ2-7; D: -
DNA: TGTGCCAGCAGCAACCCAAGCACAGATACGCAGTATTTT; CDR3: CASSNPSTDTQYF; size: -; V: TRBV7-2; J: TRBJ2-3; D: -
DNA: TGTGCCAGCAGTTATTACAGGGGGGCAGATACGCAGTATTTT; CDR3: CASSYYRGADTQYF; size: -; V: TRBV6-5; J: TRBJ2-3; D: TRBD1